These 19 T cell receptor beta chains came from one sample sequenced in a study of blood T cell repertoires in COVID-19. Measured with immunoSEQ multiplex PCR; TCRdb has only the in-frame clones, and not every one. Of about 270,000 clones in the sample, roughly nine tenths were seen once. Input material: PBMCs or T cells enriched from blood (not recorded which). The source is a woman aged 18-29 years who had recovered from COVID-19.

The CDR3 DNA reads TGTGCCAGCCTTCGAGACATATTCAACACTGAAGCTTTCTTT. Protein: CASLRDIFNTEAFF. The chain links TRBV28 to TRBJ1-1, with unresolved D. Trimming left V 8 bases short and J 2 bases short, with 15 bases between. The CDR3 sequence is 14 residues long. Germline lookup yields CDR1 MDHEN and CDR2 SYDVKM.

As DNA, the CDR3 is TGTGCCAGTAGTATAAGCAGGGAAAGGGAGCAGTACTTC. Translated: CASSISREREQYF. The V and J genes are TRBV19 and TRBJ2-7; D may be TRBD1 (5 bases). Germline V gene sequence: CDR1 LNHDA, CDR2 SQIVND (reference sequence). V was clipped by 2 bases and J by 7 bases, with 12 bases between them. This CDR3 region has 13 residues.

The rearrangement uses TRBV3-1 (or the pseudogene TRBV3-2) and TRBJ2-1, with TRBD2 matching over 13 bases. CDR3 length: 16 residues. V lost 4 bases, J lost 5 bases, and 5 bases stayed unmatched. Germline lookup yields CDR1 LGHDT and CDR2 YNNKEL (reference sequence). The CDR3 loop is CASSLLAGGPHNEQFF. In DNA, the CDR3 is TGTGCCAGCAGCCTACTAGCGGGAGGGCCCCACAATGAGCAGTTCTTC.

This sequence joins TRBV28 and TRBJ1-1; TRBD1 matches at 7 bases. Germline CDR1 MDHEN, CDR2 SYDVKM. Germline trimming cut 6 bases from V and 2 bases from J; bases unmatched to any gene: 6. The CDR3 runs 14 residues. The CDR3 bases are TGTGCCAGCAGGATAAACAGGGGAAACACTGAAGCTTTCTTT. Translation: CASRINRGNTEAFF.

This chain joins TRBV5-1 and TRBJ2-1; D is possibly TRBD1 (5 bases). The CDR3 runs 15 residues. Germline loops: CDR1 SGHRS, CDR2 YFSETQ. Between the trimmed V and J ends, which lost 1 base and 3 bases, there was a span of 11 bases. CDR3 amino acids: CASSLMTESYNEQFF. CDR3 nucleotide sequence: TGCGCCAGCAGCTTGATGACAGAGAGCTACAATGAGCAGTTCTTC.

The genes are TRBV30 and TRBJ2-2; 9 bases agree with TRBD2. After removal of 0 bases from V and 7 bases from J, the junction contained 6 bases not matched to a gene. Germline CDR1 GTSNPN, CDR2 SVGIG (reference sequence). CDR3 size: 15 residues. The CDR3 nucleotides read TGTGCCTGGAGTGTACGCGGGGGGGTCGTCGGGGAGCTGTTTTTT. This translates into CAWSVRGGVVGELFF.

V usage is TRBV1 and J usage is TRBJ1-5; TRBD1 is the table's D call, not checked against the DNA. TRBV1 is listed as a pseudogene. This CDR3 is built from 17 residues. This chain's CDR3 is CTSSHNRDRKGNQPQHF. The CDR3 DNA follows: TGCACCAGCAGCCACAACCGGGACAGAAAGGGCAATCAGCCCCAGCATTTT.

The rearrangement links TRBV7-2 to TRBJ2-3, with a weak D call TRBD2 (7 bases). This CDR3 contains 15 residues. V lost 3 bases and J 5 bases, leaving 15 bases between the germline ends. Looked up from germline, CDR1 is SGHTA and CDR2 is FQGNSA. The CDR3 DNA sequence: TGTGCCAGCAGCTTGGGGGGGCTCTTGGAAGATACGCAGTATTTT. Encoded protein: CASSLGGLLEDTQYF.

V is TRBV6-2 or TRBV6-3 and J is TRBJ1-2, with 7 bases fitting TRBD1. Looked up from germline, CDR1 is MNHEY and CDR2 is SVGEGT. J lost 6 bases, V lost 4 bases, and 5 bases had no gene match. The CDR3 consists of 13 residues. The CDR3 protein is CASSSGTVDGYTF. In DNA form, the CDR3 reads TGTGCCAGCAGTTCCGGGACAGTGGATGGCTACACCTTC.

This chain connects TRBV27 to TRBJ2-2; a weak D match, TRBD1 (5 bases). V shed 3 bases and J shed 4 bases, with 9 bases lying between them. Germline V gene sequence: CDR1 MNHEY, CDR2 SMNVEV (reference sequence). CDR3 length: 14 residues. The CDR3 sequence is CASSFGASTGELFF. DNA for the CDR3: TGTGCCAGCAGTTTTGGGGCAAGCACCGGGGAGCTGTTTTTT.

The chain carries TRBV29-1 and TRBJ2-7; unclear D gene. The V and J ends lost 5 bases and 6 bases respectively, with 17 bases between them. Germline CDR1 reads SQVTM; CDR2 reads ANQGSEA. The CDR3 contains 13 residues. The CDR3 here is CSVLGQYVSEQYF. The CDR3 bases are TGCAGCGTTTTGGGCCAATACGTCTCCGAGCAGTACTTC.

The V and J genes are TRBV10-1 and TRBJ2-5, with D tentatively TRBD2 (5 bases). Germline V lookup: CDR1 WNHNN, CDR2 SYGVQD (reference sequence). V lost 3 bases to trimming and J lost 5 bases, with 10 bases between them. The length of the CDR3 is 13 residues. DNA of the CDR3: TGCGCCAGCAGTGATCCCGGGGATGAGACCCAGTACTTC. Translated, it gives CASSDPGDETQYF.

The chain carries TRBV7-2 and TRBJ1-3; 7 positions agree with TRBD1. The V and J ends lost 5 bases and 0 bases, in that order; junction bases with no gene match: 10. This CDR3 is built from 17 residues. CDR1 is SGHTA and CDR2 is FQGNSA in the germline V gene. The CDR3 here is CASSLRNRDSSGNTIYF. CDR3 sequence (DNA): TGTGCCAGCAGCCTGAGAAACCGGGACAGCTCTGGAAACACCATATATTTT.

This clone was counted between two and nine times. The V gene is TRBV5-1, the J gene TRBJ2-1, with D perhaps TRBD2 (5 bases). The CDR3 sequence is 17 residues long. Germline loops: CDR1 SGHRS, CDR2 YFSETQ. The V end lost 1 base, the J end lost 3 bases, and 17 bases lay between the germline ends. The CDR3 DNA reads as TGCGCCAGCAGCTTGATCAGCGGATTATCTCTCTACAATGAGCAGTTCTTC. It specifies CASSLISGLSLYNEQFF.

The CDR3 spells CASSLVDPGNEKLFF. The CDR3 DNA is TGTGCCAGCAGCTTAGTCGATCCCGGGAATGAAAAACTGTTTTTT. The chain joins TRBV7-6 to TRBJ1-4; D unresolved. CDR1 is SGHVS and CDR2 is FNYEAQ in the germline V gene. The CDR3 runs 15 residues. The V gene lost 1 base and the J gene lost 5 bases, with 11 bases spanning the gap.

This chain links TRBV29-1 with TRBJ2-3; TRBD1 aligns across 7 bases. Germline V lookup: CDR1 SQVTM, CDR2 ANQGSEA. This CDR3 has 17 residues. J lost 2 bases, V lost 8 bases, and 19 bases had no gene match. CDR3 residues: CSQLGPEGALFTDTQYF. The CDR3 DNA sequence: TGCAGCCAATTGGGCCCTGAGGGGGCTTTGTTCACAGATACGCAGTATTTT.

This clone was counted a single time. The CDR3 DNA follows: TGTGCCATCAGCCCAGGGACTTCCACGGAGGAGACCCAGTACTTC. This translates into CAISPGTSTEETQYF. The J gene is TRBJ2-5, the V gene TRBV10-3, with a possible D match to TRBD2 (6 bases). Germline assignment: CDR1 ENHRY and CDR2 SYGVKD. The CDR3 runs 15 residues. V was clipped by 6 bases and J by 5 bases, with 19 bases between them.

This chain's CDR3 is CASSLAPGGFYEQYF. The CDR3 nucleotides are TGTGCCAGCAGCTTAGCGCCGGGGGGCTTTTACGAGCAGTACTTC. This chain joins TRBV7-9 and TRBJ2-7, with D possibly matching TRBD2 (7 bases). Germline V CDR1 and CDR2: SEHNR, FQNEAQ (reference sequence). V was cut by 0 bases and J by 4 bases, with 13 bases left in between. This CDR3 comprises 15 residues.

This rearrangement joins TRBV6-2 or TRBV6-3 to TRBJ2-1, with D unclear. Germline CDR1 is MNHEY and CDR2 is SVGEGT. This CDR3 comprises 13 residues. V was pared by 2 bases and J by 2 bases, with 4 bases between. CDR3 bases: TGTGCCAGCAGTTACACTACCTACAATGAGCAGTTCTTC. Its translation is CASSYTTYNEQFF.